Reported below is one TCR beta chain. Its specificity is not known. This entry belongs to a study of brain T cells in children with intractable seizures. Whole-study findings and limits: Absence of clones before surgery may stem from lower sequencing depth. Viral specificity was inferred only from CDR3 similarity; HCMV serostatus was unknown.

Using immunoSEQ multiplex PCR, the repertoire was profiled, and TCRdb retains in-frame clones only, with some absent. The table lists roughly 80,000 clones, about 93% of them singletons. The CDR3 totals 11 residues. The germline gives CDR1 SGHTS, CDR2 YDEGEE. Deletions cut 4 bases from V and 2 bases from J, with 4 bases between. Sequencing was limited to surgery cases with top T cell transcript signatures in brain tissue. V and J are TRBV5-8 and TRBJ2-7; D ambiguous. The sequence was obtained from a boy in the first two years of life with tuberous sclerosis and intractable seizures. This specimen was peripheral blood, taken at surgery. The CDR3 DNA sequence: TGTGCCAGCAGCGACACCTACGAGCAGTACTTC. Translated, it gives CASSDTYEQYF.